What follows are 7 T cell receptor beta chains derived from one specimen sequenced in a study of shared T cell receptors in the human thymus. Generated by immunoSEQ multiplex PCR, the TCRdb table keeps only in-frame clones and is missing some. The repertoire includes 630,000 or so clones, 70% to 90% of them detected once, and 0.0094% sits in the top ten. These data also featured in a second study, about human thymus T cells.

The material sequenced was thymocytes. The receptor set was obtained from a boy younger than two with a congenital heart defect.

J is TRBJ2-5 and V is TRBV14, with TRBD1 matching over 7 bases. This CDR3 spans 19 amino acids. V trimming: 0 bases; J trimming: 1 base; junction bases outside the gene matches: 14. Germline V gives CDR1 SGHDN, CDR2 FVKESK. This chain's CDR3 is CASSQDPTGANVVQETQYF. The CDR3 DNA is TGTGCCAGCAGCCAAGATCCAACAGGGGCTAACGTAGTCCAAGAGACCCAGTACTTC.

The gene calls are TRBV9 and TRBJ1-2; D may be TRBD1 (5 bases). The CDR3 spans 15 residues. CDR1 and CDR2 (germline): SGDLS, YYNGEE. Trimming shortened V by 6 bases and J by 2 bases, and 17 bases separated the two germline ends. The CDR3: CASTLGVKHNYGYTF. For the CDR3, the DNA is TGTGCCAGCACCCTAGGGGTTAAACACAACTATGGCTACACCTTC.

This chain links TRBV18 with TRBJ2-7; D ambiguous. Germline loops: CDR1 KGHSH, CDR2 LQKENI. The CDR3 is 16 residues long. V was shortened by 4 bases and J by 3 bases, with 19 bases between the two germline ends. The CDR3 loop reads CASSQVLGPENYEQYF. The CDR3 DNA reads as TGTGCCAGCTCACAAGTTCTGGGCCCTGAGAACTACGAGCAGTACTTC.

This clone was counted once. This chain connects TRBV6-6 to TRBJ1-1, with a weak D call TRBD1 (6 bases). This CDR3 spans 14 amino acids. Trimming removed 2 bases at V and 1 base at J, with 8 bases between. CDR1 is MNHNY and CDR2 is SVGAGI in the germline V gene (reference sequence). The CDR3 reads CASSYQGRNTEAFF. The CDR3 nucleotides read TGTGCCAGCAGTTACCAGGGGAGGAACACTGAAGCTTTCTTT.

The chain carries TRBV27 and TRBJ1-2; D is unclear. V lost 4 bases and J 8 bases, leaving 14 bases between the germline ends. This CDR3 comprises 13 residues. From germline, CDR1 is MNHEY and CDR2 SMNVEV (reference sequence). CDR3 in DNA: TGTGCCAGCAGTTACGACGAAGACGGGGGCTACACCTTC. It codes for CASSYDEDGGYTF.

This sequence joins TRBV11-2 and TRBJ2-2, with 8 bases that match TRBD2. The CDR3 consists of 17 residues. V was clipped by 0 bases and J by 0 bases; unmatched bases: 3. Germline loops: CDR1 SGHAT, CDR2 FQNNGV. CDR3 DNA: TGTGCCAGCAGCTTAGAGGCGGGGGGTGCGAACACCGGGGAGCTGTTTTTT. It codes for CASSLEAGGANTGELFF.

V gene TRBV5-1 combines with J gene TRBJ2-3; D not resolved. The CDR3 is 14 residues long. The V end lost 5 bases, the J end lost 4 bases, and 14 bases lay between the germline ends. The germline V gene has CDR1 SGHRS and CDR2 YFSETQ. CDR3 amino acids: CASRPDLFADTQYF. The CDR3 coding sequence is TGCGCCAGCAGACCTGACTTGTTTGCAGATACGCAGTATTTT.